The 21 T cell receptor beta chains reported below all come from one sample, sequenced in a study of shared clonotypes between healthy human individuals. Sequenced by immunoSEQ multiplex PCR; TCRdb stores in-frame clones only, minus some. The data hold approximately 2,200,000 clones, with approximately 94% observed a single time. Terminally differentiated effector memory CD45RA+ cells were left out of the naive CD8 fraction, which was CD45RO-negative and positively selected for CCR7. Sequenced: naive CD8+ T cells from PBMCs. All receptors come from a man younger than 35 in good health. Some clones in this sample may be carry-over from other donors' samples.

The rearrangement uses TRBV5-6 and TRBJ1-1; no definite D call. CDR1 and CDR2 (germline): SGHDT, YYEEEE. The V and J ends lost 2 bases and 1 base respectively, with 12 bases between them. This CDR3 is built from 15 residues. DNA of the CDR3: TGTGCCAGCAGCTTCCAACCCTTCTCGAACACTGAAGCTTTCTTT. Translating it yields CASSFQPFSNTEAFF.

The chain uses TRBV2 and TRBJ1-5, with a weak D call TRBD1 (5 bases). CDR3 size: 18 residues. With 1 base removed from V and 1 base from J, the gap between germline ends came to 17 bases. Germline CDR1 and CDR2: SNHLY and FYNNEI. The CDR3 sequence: CASSEVPGLGKSNQPQHF. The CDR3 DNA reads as TGTGCCAGCAGTGAAGTCCCAGGGCTGGGTAAGAGCAATCAGCCCCAGCATTTT.

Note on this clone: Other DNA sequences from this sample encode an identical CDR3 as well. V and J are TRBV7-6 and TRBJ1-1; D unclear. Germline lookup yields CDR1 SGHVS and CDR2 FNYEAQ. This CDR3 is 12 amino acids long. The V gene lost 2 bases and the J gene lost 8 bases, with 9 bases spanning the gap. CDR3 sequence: CASSLSGREAFF. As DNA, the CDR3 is TGTGCCAGCAGCTTAAGTGGCAGGGAAGCTTTCTTT.

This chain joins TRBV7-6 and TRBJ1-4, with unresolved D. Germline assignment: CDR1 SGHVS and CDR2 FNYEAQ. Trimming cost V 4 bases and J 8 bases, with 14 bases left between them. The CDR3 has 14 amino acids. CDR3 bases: TGTGCCAGCAGCTATGAGCGGCGAAGCGAAAAACTGTTTTTT. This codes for CASSYERRSEKLFF.

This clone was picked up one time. The CDR3 region is CASSVGQGGEPQHF. CDR3 DNA sequence: TGTGCCAGCAGCGTAGGACAGGGGGGCGAGCCCCAGCATTTT. This chain connects TRBV9 to TRBJ1-5; 9 bases are shared with TRBD1. Germline CDR1 reads SGDLS; CDR2 reads YYNGEE. The V gene end was trimmed by 0 bases and the J gene end by 8 bases; junction bases not matched to a gene: 3. This CDR3 is 14 amino acids long.

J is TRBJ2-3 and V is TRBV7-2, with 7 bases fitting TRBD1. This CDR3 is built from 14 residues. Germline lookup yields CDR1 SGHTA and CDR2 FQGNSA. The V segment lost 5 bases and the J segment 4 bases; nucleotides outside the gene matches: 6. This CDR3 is CASSPRDSSDTQYF. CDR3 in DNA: TGTGCCAGCAGCCCCCGGGACAGCTCAGATACGCAGTATTTT.

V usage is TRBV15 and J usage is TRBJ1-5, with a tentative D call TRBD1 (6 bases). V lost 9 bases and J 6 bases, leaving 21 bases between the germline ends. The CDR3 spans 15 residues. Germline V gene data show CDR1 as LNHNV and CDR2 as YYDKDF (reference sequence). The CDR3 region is CATWERALGGQPQHF. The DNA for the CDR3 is TGTGCCACGTGGGAACGGGCTCTAGGGGGTCAGCCCCAGCATTTT.

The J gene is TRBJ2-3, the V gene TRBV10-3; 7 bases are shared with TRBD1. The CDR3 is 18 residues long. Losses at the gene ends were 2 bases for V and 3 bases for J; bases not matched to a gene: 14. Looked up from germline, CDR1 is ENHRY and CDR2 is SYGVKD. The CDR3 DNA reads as TGTGCCATCAGTGAGGGGCCCGCAGGGGGAGCGGTGACAGATACGCAGTATTTT. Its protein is CAISEGPAGGAVTDTQYF.

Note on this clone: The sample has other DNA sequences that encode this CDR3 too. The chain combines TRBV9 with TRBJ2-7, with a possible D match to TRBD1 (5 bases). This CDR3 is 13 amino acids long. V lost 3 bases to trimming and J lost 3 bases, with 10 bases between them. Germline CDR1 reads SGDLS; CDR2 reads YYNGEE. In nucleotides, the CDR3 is TGTGCCAGCAGCGCGACAGACGGCTACGAGCAGTACTTC. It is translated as CASSATDGYEQYF.

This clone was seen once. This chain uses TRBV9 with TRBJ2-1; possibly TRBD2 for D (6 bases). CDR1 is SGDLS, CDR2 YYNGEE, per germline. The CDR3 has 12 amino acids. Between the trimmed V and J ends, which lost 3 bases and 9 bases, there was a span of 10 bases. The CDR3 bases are TGTGCCAGCAGCGCGCTGGGGGGTGAGCAGTTCTTC. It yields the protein CASSALGGEQFF.

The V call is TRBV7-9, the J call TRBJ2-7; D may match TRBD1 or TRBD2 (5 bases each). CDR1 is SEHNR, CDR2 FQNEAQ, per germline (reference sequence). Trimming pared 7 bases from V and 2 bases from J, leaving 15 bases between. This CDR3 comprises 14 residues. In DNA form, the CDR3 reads TGTGCCAGCATATCCTGGGACGGGACCTACGAGCAGTACTTC. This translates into CASISWDGTYEQYF.

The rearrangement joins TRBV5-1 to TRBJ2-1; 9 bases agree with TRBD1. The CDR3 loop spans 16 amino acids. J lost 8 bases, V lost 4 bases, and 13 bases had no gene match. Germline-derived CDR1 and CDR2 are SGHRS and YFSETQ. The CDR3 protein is CASSNTFRDRVDEQFF. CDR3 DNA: TGCGCCAGCAGCAACACCTTCCGGGACAGGGTCGATGAGCAGTTCTTC.

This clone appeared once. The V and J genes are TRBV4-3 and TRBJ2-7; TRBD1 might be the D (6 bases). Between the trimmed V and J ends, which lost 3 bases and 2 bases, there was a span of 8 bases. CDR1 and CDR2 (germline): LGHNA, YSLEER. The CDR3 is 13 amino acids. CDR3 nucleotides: TGCGCCAGCAGCCAGGACAGACCCTACGAGCAGTACTTC. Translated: CASSQDRPYEQYF.

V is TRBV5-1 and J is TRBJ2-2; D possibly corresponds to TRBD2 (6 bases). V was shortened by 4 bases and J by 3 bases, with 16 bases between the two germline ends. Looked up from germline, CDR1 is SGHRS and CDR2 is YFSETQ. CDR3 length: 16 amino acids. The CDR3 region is CASSPSRTTYTGELFF. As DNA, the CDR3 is TGCGCCAGCAGCCCTTCGAGGACTACCTACACCGGGGAGCTGTTTTTT. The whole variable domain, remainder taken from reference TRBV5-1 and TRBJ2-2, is KAGVTQTPRYLIKTRGQQVTLSCSPISGHRSVSWYQQTPGQGLQFLFEYFSETQRNKGNFPGRFSGRQFSNSRSEMNVSTLELGDSALYLCASSPSRTTYTGELFFGEGSRLTVL.

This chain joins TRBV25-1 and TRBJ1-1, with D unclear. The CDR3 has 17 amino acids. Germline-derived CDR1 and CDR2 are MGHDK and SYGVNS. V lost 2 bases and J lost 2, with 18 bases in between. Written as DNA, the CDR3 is TGTGCCAGCAGTGAACGAGGGCTTGGCGCGGCTAACACTGAAGCTTTCTTT. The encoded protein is CASSERGLGAANTEAFF.

This CDR3 reads CASSLTGGADEQYF. CDR3 bases: TGTGCCAGCAGCTTAACAGGGGGCGCGGACGAGCAGTACTTC. This chain links TRBV7-3 with TRBJ2-7; 7 nucleotides agree with TRBD1. The CDR3 has 14 amino acids. Unmatched junction bases numbered 4, after V lost 0 bases and J lost 5 bases. CDR1 is SGHTA and CDR2 is FQGTGA in the germline V gene.

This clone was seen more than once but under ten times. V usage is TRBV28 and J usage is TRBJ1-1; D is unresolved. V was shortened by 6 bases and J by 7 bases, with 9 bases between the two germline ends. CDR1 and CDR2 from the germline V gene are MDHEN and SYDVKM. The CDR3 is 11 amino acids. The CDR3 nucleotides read TGTGCCAGCAGGACATTTATTGAAGCTTTCTTT. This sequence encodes CASRTFIEAFF.

CDR3 nucleotides: TGTGCCAGCAGCCCCTCCCCTGGGAGATCCGAGCAGTACTTC. It codes for CASSPSPGRSEQYF. The chain carries TRBV7-9 and TRBJ2-7; TRBD2 might be the D (5 bases). V was clipped by 5 bases and J by 6 bases, with 17 bases between them. Germline V lookup: CDR1 SEHNR, CDR2 FQNEAQ (reference sequence). The CDR3 loop spans 14 amino acids. The entire variable domain, with the rest obtained from reference TRBV7-9 and TRBJ2-7, is as follows: DTGVSQNPRHKITKRGQNVTFRCDPISEHNRLYWYRQTLGQGPEFLTYFQNEAQLEKSRLLSDRFSAERPKGSFSTLEIQRTEQGDSAMYLCASSPSPGRSEQYFGPGTRLTVT.

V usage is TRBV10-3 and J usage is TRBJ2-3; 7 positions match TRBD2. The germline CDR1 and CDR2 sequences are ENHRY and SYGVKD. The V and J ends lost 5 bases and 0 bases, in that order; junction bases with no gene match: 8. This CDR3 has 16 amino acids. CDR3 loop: CAISNGGSWSTDTQYF. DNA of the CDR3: TGTGCCATCAGTAACGGCGGGAGTTGGAGCACAGATACGCAGTATTTT.

The chain's CDR3 is CASKENRATEAFF. The CDR3 DNA reads as TGTGCCAGCAAAGAGAACAGGGCCACTGAAGCTTTCTTT. The chain carries TRBV28 and TRBJ1-1; possible D gene TRBD1, 6 bases. This CDR3 is 13 amino acids long. Looked up from germline, CDR1 is MDHEN and CDR2 is SYDVKM. Trimming stripped 7 bases from V and 4 bases from J, with 13 bases between.

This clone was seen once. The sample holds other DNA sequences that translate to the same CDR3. CDR3 sequence: CASSLAEGNTEAFF. In nucleotides, the CDR3 is TGTGCCAGCAGCTTAGCCGAGGGGAACACTGAAGCTTTCTTT. The chain joins TRBV7-9 to TRBJ1-1, with D uncertain. Trimming took 0 bases from V and 1 from J, leaving 6 bases between them. The CDR3 is 14 residues long. Germline-derived CDR1 and CDR2 are SEHNR and FQNEAQ (reference sequence).